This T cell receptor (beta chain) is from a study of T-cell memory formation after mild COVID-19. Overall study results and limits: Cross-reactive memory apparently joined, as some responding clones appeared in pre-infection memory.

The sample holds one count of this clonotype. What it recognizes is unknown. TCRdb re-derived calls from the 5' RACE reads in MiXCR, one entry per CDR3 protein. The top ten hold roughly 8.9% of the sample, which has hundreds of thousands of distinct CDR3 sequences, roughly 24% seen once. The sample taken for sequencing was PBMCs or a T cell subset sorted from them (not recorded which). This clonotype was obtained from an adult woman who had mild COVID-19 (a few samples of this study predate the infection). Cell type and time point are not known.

This CDR3 reads CASSSRPRWDRVGTDTQYF. DNA of the CDR3: TGTGCCAGCAGCTCGCGCCCTCGCTGGGACAGGGTGGGCACAGATACGCAGTATTTT. The V and J genes are TRBV11-2 and TRBJ2-3; 9 positions match TRBD1. The trim removed 4 bases at V and 1 base at J, leaving 15 bases unmatched. CDR1 and CDR2 from the germline V gene are SGHAT and FQNNGV. This CDR3 contains 19 residues.